This TCR beta chain was recovered during a study of T-cell memory formation after mild COVID-19. Study overall: TCR clusters were largely donor specific.

Per germline, CDR1 SGHTA and CDR2 FQGNSA. The CDR3 is 16 amino acids. Trimming took 1 base from V and 7 from J; bases not matched to a gene: 11. Amplification by 5'RACE using constant-segment primers produced TCR alpha and TCR beta cDNA libraries that carried sample barcodes and UMIs. MiXCR, run by TCRdb on the 5' RACE reads, gives a single entry per CDR3 protein. This table holds 200,000 to 250,000 distinct CDR3 sequences, about a sixth found once. This sequence joins TRBV7-2 and TRBJ2-3; 7 nucleotides agree with TRBD2. Input material: PBMCs or a T cell subset sorted from them (not recorded which). The sequence was obtained from a man younger than 35 who had mild COVID-19 (a few samples of this study predate the infection). Cell type and time point are not known. CDR3: CASSLDSAGRGNTQYF. CDR3 sequence (DNA): TGTGCCAGCAGCTTAGACAGCGCGGGGCGGGGGAATACGCAGTATTTT.